The T cell receptor beta chain under discussion was sequenced for a study of monozygotic twins with inflammatory bowel disease. Nested PCRs (roughly 16 and 10 cycles, two total) were applied to TCRalpha and TCRbeta cDNA. TCRdb reprocessed the 5' RACE reads and keeps a single row for each CDR3 protein, giving no DNA. Seen in this sample are fewer than 450,000 distinct CDR3 sequences; the ten most common clones hold approximately 2.8%. This CDR3 comprises 12 residues. Germline lookup yields CDR1 MGHDK and CDR2 SYGVNS. Sequencing used blood. The rearrangement links TRBV25-1 to TRBJ2-1; the TRBD1 assignment by TCRdb is unverifiable without DNA. The sequence came from a human donor with ulcerative colitis or Crohn's disease, or a healthy co-twin of an affected twin (not recorded which). CDR3 amino acids: CASSEGHNEQFF.